A selection of T cell receptor beta chains follows, all from one sample in a study of primary melanoma T cells and metastatic recurrence. Here immunoSEQ multiplex PCR was the method, and the copy in TCRdb shows in-frame clones only, minus some. The sample lists roughly 250 clones, about 84% seen once, with 20% to 25% in the top ten. Sequencing was performed on melanoma tumor tissue. These receptors were taken from a human donor with melanoma. Both conserved end residues are part of each CDR3. The D gene is left open where the match is weak. A clone size is listed for some rows: how often the clone was seen (once, few, many), or a class if it is expanded.

CDR3 protein: CASRDGLDYGYTF
CDR3 DNA: TGTGCCAGCAGGGATGGGCTCGACTATGGCTACACCTTC
J gene: TRBJ1-2
D gene: NA
V gene: TRBV7-8
clone size: NA

CDR3 protein: CASSLIGWSGSPNTETFF
CDR3 DNA: TGTGCCAGCAGTTTAATCGGGTGGTCCGGAAGCCCGAACACTGAAACTTTCTTT
J gene: TRBJ1-1
D gene: NA
V gene: TRBV28
clone size: NA

CDR3 protein: CASSLDISYNEQFF
CDR3 DNA: TGTGCCAGCAGCTTGGACATTTCCTACAATGAGCAGTTCTTC
J gene: TRBJ2-1
D gene: NA
V gene: TRBV5-8
clone size: NA

CDR3 protein: CASSRVPNSNQPQHF
CDR3 DNA: TGTGCCAGTAGTAGGGTCCCCAATAGCAATCAGCCCCAGCATTTT
J gene: TRBJ1-5
D gene: NA
V gene: TRBV19
clone size: NA

CDR3 protein: CASSYSMAGRNTEAFF
CDR3 DNA: TGTGCCAGCAGTTACTCGATGGCAGGGCGGAACACTGAAGCTTTCTTT
J gene: TRBJ1-1
D gene: NA
V gene: TRBV6-8
clone size: NA

CDR3 protein: CASNLLSSYNEQFF
CDR3 DNA: TGTGCCAGCAATTTACTTAGCTCCTACAATGAGCAGTTCTTC
J gene: TRBJ2-1
D gene: NA
V gene: TRBV6-8
clone size: NA

CDR3 protein: CASSQSGYEQYF
CDR3 DNA: TGTGCCAGCAGCCAATCCGGCTACGAGCAGTACTTC
J gene: TRBJ2-7
D gene: NA
V gene: TRBV16
clone size: once

CDR3 protein: CASLAGASVSGELFF
CDR3 DNA: TGTGCCAGCCTCGCAGGGGCTTCTGTCTCCGGGGAGCTGTTTTTT
J gene: TRBJ2-2
D gene: NA
V gene: TRBV28
clone size: NA

CDR3 protein: CASRGQGANTEAFF
CDR3 DNA: TGTGCCAGCAGAGGACAGGGGGCAAACACTGAAGCTTTCTTT
J gene: TRBJ1-1
D gene: TRBD1
V gene: TRBV7-6
clone size: NA

CDR3 protein: CASSPLGFSDTQYF
CDR3 DNA: TGTGCCAGCTCACCACTAGGGTTCTCAGATACGCAGTATTTT
J gene: TRBJ2-3
D gene: NA
V gene: TRBV18
clone size: NA

CDR3 protein: CSVALDRNQPQHF
CDR3 DNA: TGCAGCGTTGCCCTAGACAGGAATCAGCCCCAGCATTTT
J gene: TRBJ1-5
D gene: NA
V gene: TRBV29-1
clone size: NA

CDR3 protein: CASSLDRQGEQYF
CDR3 DNA: TGTGCCAGCAGCCTGGACAGGCAGGGTGAGCAGTACTTC
J gene: TRBJ2-7
D gene: TRBD1
V gene: TRBV7-2
clone size: NA

CDR3 protein: CASSRAEGFVYEQFF
CDR3 DNA: TGTGCCAGCAGCCGAGCGGAGGGCTTTGTGTATGAGCAGTTCTTC
J gene: TRBJ2-1
D gene: NA
V gene: TRBV7-1
clone size: once

CDR3 protein: CASSSHSGRGFEQFF
CDR3 DNA: TGTGCCAGCAGTTCCCACAGCGGGAGAGGTTTTGAGCAGTTCTTC
J gene: TRBJ2-1
D gene: TRBD2
V gene: TRBV6-8
clone size: NA

CDR3 protein: CASSLTGGSYEQYF
CDR3 DNA: TGTGCCAGCAGCTTGACAGGGGGCTCCTACGAGCAGTACTTC
J gene: TRBJ2-7
D gene: TRBD1
V gene: TRBV11-3
clone size: NA

CDR3 protein: CASSDGGSYEQYF
CDR3 DNA: TGTGCCAGCAGTGATGGAGGAAGTTACGAGCAGTACTTC
J gene: TRBJ2-7
D gene: NA
V gene: TRBV6-8
clone size: few

CDR3 protein: CASLTSGSRDTGELFF
CDR3 DNA: TGTGCCAGTTTGACTAGCGGGAGTAGAGATACCGGGGAGCTGTTTTTT
J gene: TRBJ2-2
D gene: TRBD2
V gene: TRBV19
clone size: NA

CDR3 protein: CASRSTPAGNEKLFF
CDR3 DNA: TGTGCCAGCAGGTCAACGCCCGCAGGGAATGAAAAACTGTTTTTT
J gene: TRBJ1-4
D gene: NA
V gene: TRBV28
clone size: NA

CDR3 protein: CASSLAGHSYEQYF
CDR3 DNA: TGTGCCAGCAGCTTAGCGGGACACTCCTACGAGCAGTACTTC
J gene: TRBJ2-7
D gene: TRBD2
V gene: TRBV7-1
clone size: NA

CDR3 protein: CASSRSGYGYTF
CDR3 DNA: TGTGCCAGCAGTCGGTCAGGCTATGGCTACACCTTC
J gene: TRBJ1-2
D gene: NA
V gene: TRBV6-8
clone size: NA

CDR3 protein: CASSYSTTNTGELFF
CDR3 DNA: TGTGCCAGCAGTTACTCGACGACAAACACCGGGGAGCTGTTTTTT
J gene: TRBJ2-2
D gene: NA
V gene: TRBV6-8
clone size: NA

CDR3 protein: CASSITWGEAFF
CDR3 DNA: TGTGCCAGTAGTATAACCTGGGGTGAAGCTTTCTTT
J gene: TRBJ1-1
D gene: NA
V gene: TRBV19
clone size: NA

CDR3 protein: CASGPANYEQYF
CDR3 DNA: TGTGCCAGCGGGCCAGCGAACTACGAGCAGTACTTC
J gene: TRBJ2-7
D gene: NA
V gene: TRBV14
clone size: NA

CDR3 protein: CSVEDFQDGYTF
CDR3 DNA: TGCAGCGTTGAAGACTTCCAGGATGGCTACACCTTC
J gene: TRBJ1-2
D gene: NA
V gene: TRBV29-1
clone size: hyperexpanded